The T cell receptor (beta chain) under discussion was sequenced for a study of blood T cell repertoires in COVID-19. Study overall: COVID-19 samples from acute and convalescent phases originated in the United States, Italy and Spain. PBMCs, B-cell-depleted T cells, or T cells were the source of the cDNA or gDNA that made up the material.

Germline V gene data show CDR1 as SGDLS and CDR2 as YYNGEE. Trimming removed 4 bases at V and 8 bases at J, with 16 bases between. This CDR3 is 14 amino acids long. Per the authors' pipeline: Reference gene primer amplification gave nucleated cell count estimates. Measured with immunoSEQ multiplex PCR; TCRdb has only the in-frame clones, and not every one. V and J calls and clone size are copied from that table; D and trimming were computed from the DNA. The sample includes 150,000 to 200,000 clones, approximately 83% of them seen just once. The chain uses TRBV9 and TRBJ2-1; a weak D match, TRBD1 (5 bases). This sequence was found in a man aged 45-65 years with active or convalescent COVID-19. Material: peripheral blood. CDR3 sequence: CASSHDPGKYEQFF. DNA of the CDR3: TGTGCCAGCAGCCACGACCCAGGGAAGTATGAGCAGTTCTTC.